What follows are 28 T cell receptor beta chains derived from one specimen sequenced in a study of T-cell memory formation after mild COVID-19. TCRdb re-derived calls from the 5' RACE reads in MiXCR, one entry per CDR3 protein. The data show fewer than 200,000 distinct CDR3 sequences, around 20% seen once. Sequenced input: PBMCs or a T cell subset sorted from them (not recorded which). The receptor set was obtained from a man aged 18 to 30 who had mild COVID-19 (a few samples of this study predate the infection). Cell type and time point are not known.

V usage is TRBV5-1 and J usage is TRBJ1-1, with 7 bases fitting TRBD1. Looked up from germline, CDR1 is SGHRS and CDR2 is YFSETQ. This CDR3 has 14 residues. V was pared by 4 bases and J by 4 bases, with 7 bases of the junction left unmatched. This CDR3 is CASSIQGFSTEAFF. Written as DNA, the CDR3 is TGCGCCAGCAGCATACAGGGGTTCAGCACTGAAGCTTTCTTT.

This clonotype was seen only a few times. The chain is built from TRBV14 and TRBJ2-4; perhaps TRBD2 as D (5 bases). CDR1 and CDR2 (germline): SGHDN, FVKESK. The V end lost 3 bases, the J end lost 0 bases, and 9 bases lay between the germline ends. The CDR3 consists of 15 residues. CDR3: CASSQMEVAKNIQYF. CDR3 DNA: TGTGCCAGCAGCCAGATGGAGGTAGCCAAAAACATTCAGTACTTC.

Turning to this clonotype: A junction boundary mismatches the germline segment, possibly from a read error. The chain combines TRBV2 with TRBJ1-1; 9 positions match TRBD1. The CDR3 loop spans 14 amino acids. The V gene's germline CDR1 is SNHLY and CDR2 FYNNEI. DNA of the CDR3: TGTGCCAGCAGAGAGGACAGGGGATGGGCTGAAGCTTACTTT. This gives the protein CASREDRGWAEAYF.

This clonotype was seen a few times. The chain recombines TRBV9 with TRBJ1-6, with D unclear. Germline CDR1 and CDR2: SGDLS and YYNGEE. The CDR3 consists of 13 residues. With 1 base removed from V and 7 bases from J, the gap between germline ends came to 6 bases. CDR3 residues: CASSVHGNSPLHF. The CDR3 region has the DNA TGTGCCAGCAGCGTACATGGGAATTCACCCCTCCACTTT.

V gene TRBV2 combines with J gene TRBJ1-6; the D gene is possibly TRBD1 (5 bases). Per the germline V gene, CDR1 is SNHLY and CDR2 is FYNNEI. With 6 bases removed from V and 7 bases from J, the gap between germline ends came to 16 bases. This CDR3 is 15 amino acids long. In DNA form, the CDR3 reads TGTGCCAGCAGGTCAGGGCCGTATGACAATTCACCCCTCCACTTT. Translation gives CASRSGPYDNSPLHF.

This clonotype was recorded a few times. V is TRBV9 and J is TRBJ2-7, with 8 bases matching TRBD1. The CDR3 extends over 15 amino acids. V was pared by 0 bases and J by 5 bases, with 7 bases of the junction left unmatched. CDR1 is SGDLS and CDR2 is YYNGEE in the germline V gene. CDR3 nucleotide sequence: TGTGCCAGCAGCGTAGGTTCCAGGGGGCTCGACGAGCAGTACTTC. Its protein product is CASSVGSRGLDEQYF.

The chain couples TRBV12-3 or TRBV12-4 to TRBJ2-5; D may be TRBD1 (6 bases). The CDR3 covers 14 residues. Trimming pared 0 bases from V and 9 bases from J, leaving 14 bases between. CDR3 DNA: TGTGCCAGCAGTTTAGCGGTGAGGGGGATTGCCCAGTACTTC. Its protein is CASSLAVRGIAQYF.

The rearrangement uses TRBV7-9 and TRBJ1-1; D is uncertain. Germline V gene sequence: CDR1 SEHNR, CDR2 FQNEAQ (reference sequence). CDR3 length: 18 residues. V shed 2 bases and J shed 1 base, with 20 bases lying between them. The CDR3 loop is CASSLKHVKPGENTEAFF. The DNA of the CDR3 is TGTGCCAGCAGCTTAAAACACGTGAAACCGGGAGAGAACACTGAAGCTTTCTTT.

The chain has TRBV11-2 and TRBJ1-2; 9 bases align to TRBD1. The CDR3 is made up of 15 amino acids. Germline V gene lookup returns CDR1 SGHAT and CDR2 FQNNGV. Trimming took 7 bases from V and 3 from J; bases not matched to a gene: 9. CDR3 nucleotide sequence: TGTGCCAGCACCCGCGGGACAGGGACCGACTATGGCTACACCTTC. It translates to CASTRGTGTDYGYTF.

The rearrangement joins TRBV7-9 to TRBJ2-5, with TRBD2 identical over 7 bases. This CDR3 is built from 13 residues. In germline, CDR1 is SEHNR, CDR2 FQNEAQ (reference sequence). V gave up 4 bases and J gave up 5 bases; unmatched junction bases: 4. This chain's CDR3 is CASSWGGEETQYF. CDR3 coding DNA: TGTGCCAGCAGCTGGGGGGGGGAGGAGACCCAGTACTTC.

This clonotype turned up a few times. The V and J genes are TRBV4-1 and TRBJ1-2, with D hard to call. Per germline, CDR1 MGHRA and CDR2 YSYEKL. The ends were cut back, 0 bases at V and 3 bases at J, with 14 bases in the middle. The CDR3 runs 16 residues. The DNA of the CDR3 is TGCGCCAGCAGCCAAGAACCCGTACGTTCTCACTATGGCTACACCTTC. Translation: CASSQEPVRSHYGYTF.

The chain joins TRBV7-6 to TRBJ1-1; D gene ambiguous. The CDR3 consists of 14 residues. Trimming removed 6 bases at V and 0 bases at J, with 11 bases between. In germline, CDR1 is SGHVS, CDR2 FNYEAQ. The CDR3, as DNA: TGTGCCAGCAGGGAGGGCGTCATGAACACTGAAGCTTTCTTT. Translating it yields CASREGVMNTEAFF.

The J gene is TRBJ2-3, the V gene TRBV20-1, with 12 bases aligning to TRBD2. V shed 0 bases, J shed 4 bases, and the junction held 8 bases outside the gene matches. The germline V gene encodes CDR1 DFQATT and CDR2 SNEGSKA (reference sequence). This CDR3 region has 17 residues. The CDR3 DNA follows: TGCAGTGCTAGAGAGCTATCTTCTAGCGGGGGGGCAGATACGCAGTATTTT. Translating gives CSARELSSSGGADTQYF.

This rearrangement joins TRBV12-3 or TRBV12-4 to TRBJ1-2, with 12 bases aligning to TRBD1. The CDR3 covers 16 residues. V gave up 6 bases and J gave up 2 bases; unmatched junction bases: 7. CDR3 in amino acids: CASRRTGTGGNYGYTF. The CDR3 DNA reads as TGTGCCAGCAGACGAACCGGGACAGGGGGCAACTATGGCTACACCTTC.

This clonotype has more than one count but fewer than ten. The chain links TRBV3-1 to TRBJ2-5; D possibly matches TRBD1 or TRBD2 (6 bases each). The germline V gene encodes CDR1 LGHDT and CDR2 YNNKEL (reference sequence). This CDR3 comprises 13 residues. V dropped 6 bases and J dropped 1 base, with 9 bases sitting between them. The CDR3 reads CASRGGFQETQYF. The CDR3 bases are TGTGCCAGCAGAGGGGGGTTCCAAGAGACCCAGTACTTC.

This clonotype was seen a few times. V usage is TRBV4-1 and J usage is TRBJ1-1, with a possible D match to TRBD1 (6 bases). The CDR3 consists of 15 residues. CDR1 and CDR2 from the germline V gene are MGHRA and YSYEKL. Trimming removed 5 bases from V and 10 bases from J, with 23 bases in between. The CDR3: CASSINRVGRPGAFF. Here the CDR3 DNA reads TGCGCCAGCAGCATAAACAGGGTCGGGAGACCTGGAGCTTTCTTT.

As for this clonotype: The germline gene is not matched at one end of the junction; a read error may be the cause. The CDR3 is CAISAASARNKQFF. CDR3 in DNA: TGTGCCATCAGCGCCGCTAGCGCCCGCAATAAGCAGTTCTTC. The chain has TRBV9 and TRBJ2-1; weak D call: TRBD2 (6 bases). The germline gives CDR1 SGDLS, CDR2 YYNGEE. This CDR3 has 14 residues.

This clonotype was seen a few times. The CDR3 bases are TGCGCCAGCGGCCTGGCCGGGAGGGGCACAGATACGCAGTATTTT. This sequence encodes CASGLAGRGTDTQYF. V usage is TRBV5-1 and J usage is TRBJ2-3; TRBD2 aligns across 8 bases. This CDR3 comprises 15 residues. The trim removed 7 bases at V and 1 base at J, leaving 8 bases unmatched. In germline, CDR1 is SGHRS, CDR2 YFSETQ.

This clonotype was seen a handful of times. The chain combines TRBV4-3 with TRBJ2-2; the D gene is possibly TRBD2 (5 bases). CDR1 and CDR2 from the germline V gene are LGHNA and YSLEER. This CDR3 has 15 residues. Trimming cost V 1 base and J 4 bases, with 10 bases left between them. In DNA form, the CDR3 reads TGCGCCAGCAGCCAAGTGTCGGGAACCACCGGGGAGCTGTTTTTT. Protein sequence: CASSQVSGTTGELFF.

This clonotype was picked up a small number of times. V usage is TRBV7-3 and J usage is TRBJ1-1; 7 positions match TRBD1. Germline loops: CDR1 SGHTA, CDR2 FQGTGA. J gave up 4 bases and V 1 base, and 3 bases lay outside the gene matches. This CDR3 is built from 14 residues. CDR3 amino acids: CASSLNRGATEAFF. The CDR3 DNA reads as TGTGCCAGCAGCTTAAACAGGGGAGCCACTGAAGCTTTCTTT.

This clonotype was observed a few times. This chain uses TRBV4-3 with TRBJ2-3, with D uncertain. Trimming took 1 base from V and 2 from J, leaving 7 bases between them. This CDR3 contains 14 residues. Germline CDR1 LGHNA, CDR2 YSLEER. Here the CDR3 reads CASSQARTTDTQYF. In nucleotides, the CDR3 is TGCGCCAGCAGCCAAGCGAGAACCACAGATACGCAGTATTTT.

This rearrangement joins TRBV5-1 to TRBJ2-2; D ambiguous. Germline assignment: CDR1 SGHRS and CDR2 YFSETQ. This CDR3 contains 16 residues. The V end was cut by 0 bases, the J end by 7 bases, with 16 bases between. The CDR3 loop reads CASSLEGAGWGGELFF. The CDR3 DNA follows: TGCGCCAGCAGCTTGGAGGGCGCTGGATGGGGCGGGGAGCTGTTTTTT.

The rearrangement joins TRBV10-3 to TRBJ1-6, with a possible D match to TRBD1 (5 bases). The CDR3 covers 14 residues. V gave up 3 bases and J gave up 7 bases, with 10 bases separating them. The germline V gene encodes CDR1 ENHRY and CDR2 SYGVKD. The CDR3 DNA sequence: TGTGCCATCAGTGACAGGGCAGGCAATTCACCCCTCCACTTT. As protein: CAISDRAGNSPLHF.

There are a few counts of this clonotype. The chain employs TRBV7-7 and TRBJ2-5, with D tentatively TRBD2 (6 bases). CDR3 length equals 15 residues. V lost 1 base and J 5 bases, leaving 14 bases between the germline ends. Germline V gene lookup returns CDR1 SSHAT and CDR2 FNYEAQ (reference sequence). The CDR3 coding sequence is TGTGCCAGCAGCTTAGTTGGTAGCGGTGCGGAGACCCAGTACTTC. It translates to CASSLVGSGAETQYF.

This clonotype was observed a handful of times. The chain links TRBV6-5 to TRBJ2-3, with D perhaps TRBD1 (5 bases). This CDR3 comprises 15 residues. From germline, CDR1 is MNHEY and CDR2 SVGAGI. Trimming shortened V by 2 bases and J by 5 bases, and 14 bases separated the two germline ends. CDR3 sequence (DNA): TGTGCCAGCAGTTACAGTATGCTGGGGCTAGATACGCAGTATTTT. Translated: CASSYSMLGLDTQYF.

The chain's CDR3 is CASSFGGDSTDTQYF. CDR3 in DNA: TGCGCCAGCAGCTTTGGCGGGGATAGCACAGATACGCAGTATTTT. The chain carries TRBV5-1 and TRBJ2-3; a weak D match, TRBD2 (6 bases). V lost 2 bases and J 0 bases, leaving 10 bases between the germline ends. The CDR3 is 15 amino acids. Germline V lookup: CDR1 SGHRS, CDR2 YFSETQ.

This chain connects TRBV24-1 to TRBJ1-5; D gene uncertain. The ends were cut back, 7 bases at V and 0 bases at J, with 3 bases in the middle. CDR3 size: 12 residues. Germline CDR1 reads KGHDR; CDR2 reads SFDVKD. CDR3 sequence: CATSDSNQPQHF. The CDR3 nucleotides read TGTGCCACCAGCGATAGCAATCAGCCCCAGCATTTT.

The rearrangement links TRBV18 to TRBJ1-1; D unresolved. CDR1 is KGHSH, CDR2 LQKENI, per germline. CDR3 length: 12 amino acids. V gave up 6 bases and J gave up 11 bases, with 16 bases separating them. CDR3 sequence (DNA): TGTGCCAGCTCCCCGGAAGTAACAACGGCTTTCTTT. Translating gives CASSPEVTTAFF. The full variable domain, in which reference TRBV18 and TRBJ1-1 provide the parts outside the CDR3, is NAGVMQNPRHLVRRRGQEARLRCSPMKGHSHVYWYRQLPEEGLKFMVYLQKENIIDESGMPKERFSAEFPKEGPSILRIQQVVRGDSAAYFCASSPEVTTAFFGQGTRLTVV.